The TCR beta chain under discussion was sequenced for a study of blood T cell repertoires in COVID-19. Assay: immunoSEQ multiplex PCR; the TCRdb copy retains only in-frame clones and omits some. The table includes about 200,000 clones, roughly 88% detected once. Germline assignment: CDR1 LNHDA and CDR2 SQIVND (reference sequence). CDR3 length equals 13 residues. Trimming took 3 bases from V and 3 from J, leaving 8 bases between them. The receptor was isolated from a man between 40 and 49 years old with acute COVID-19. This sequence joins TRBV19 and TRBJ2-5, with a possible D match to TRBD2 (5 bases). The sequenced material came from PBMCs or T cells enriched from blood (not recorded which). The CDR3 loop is CASSIIGKETQYF. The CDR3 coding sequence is TGTGCCAGTAGTATCATCGGGAAAGAGACCCAGTACTTC.